Included here is one TCR beta chain sequence, with context. Only in-frame clones appear in the TCRdb table, and some are missing; sequencing was by immunoSEQ multiplex PCR. The profile shows roughly 180,000 clones, roughly 94% of them singletons. The data belong to a study of T cell responses to AZD1222 COVID-19 vaccine. The sequenced sample was peripheral blood, obtained 28 days after the second AZD1222 dose. The receptor was isolated from an adult who received the AZD1222 COVID-19 vaccine.

CDR3 DNA sequence: TGTGCCAGTAGCCGGGACAGGAGGGTGAACACTGAAGCTTTCTTT. It encodes CASSRDRRVNTEAFF. V and J are TRBV19 and TRBJ1-1; 8 positions match TRBD1. The CDR3 length is 15 residues. The V gene end was trimmed by 6 bases and the J gene end by 0 bases; junction bases not matched to a gene: 6. Germline CDR1 LNHDA, CDR2 SQIVND (reference sequence).